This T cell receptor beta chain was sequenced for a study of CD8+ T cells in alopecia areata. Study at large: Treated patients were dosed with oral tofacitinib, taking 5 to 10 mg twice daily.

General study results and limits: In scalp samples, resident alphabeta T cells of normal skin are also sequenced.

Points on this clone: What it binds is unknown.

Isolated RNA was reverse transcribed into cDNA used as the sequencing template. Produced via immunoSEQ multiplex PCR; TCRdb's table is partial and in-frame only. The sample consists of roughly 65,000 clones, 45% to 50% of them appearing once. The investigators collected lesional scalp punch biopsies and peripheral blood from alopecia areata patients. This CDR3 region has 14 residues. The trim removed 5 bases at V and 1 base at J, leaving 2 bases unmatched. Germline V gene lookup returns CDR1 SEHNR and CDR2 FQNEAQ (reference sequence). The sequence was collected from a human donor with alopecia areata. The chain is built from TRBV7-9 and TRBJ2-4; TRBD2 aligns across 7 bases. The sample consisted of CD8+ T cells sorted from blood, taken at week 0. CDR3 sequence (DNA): TGTGCCAGCAGCCCGACTAGCGCCAAAAACATTCAGTACTTC. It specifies CASSPTSAKNIQYF.